These 23 T cell receptor beta chains were sequenced from one sample in a study of T cells in Graves' hyperthyroidism and ophthalmopathy. It was RNA transcripts that yielded the amplified TCR beta CDR3 regions. A set of HTBI primers served as the primers for a first-round RT-PCR of the TCR CDR3. TCRdb itself ran the multiplex PCR reads through MiXCR, one entry per CDR3 protein. Of around 300,000 distinct CDR3 sequences in the sample, less than 30% were seen once. Sample: blood. These receptors were obtained from a middle-aged man with Graves' hyperthyroidism that later progressed to Graves' ophthalmopathy.

In this sample, this clonotype turned up many times. This chain connects TRBV20-1 to TRBJ1-2; D uncertain. V lost 3 bases and J lost 8, with 10 bases in between. The CDR3 contains 11 residues. Germline assignment: CDR1 DFQATT and CDR2 SNEGSKA (reference sequence). The DNA for the CDR3 is TGCAGTGCTAGTGATTCGTGGGGCTACACCTTC. Translation: CSASDSWGYTF.

This clonotype was found many times. CDR3 sequence (DNA): TGTGCCAGCAGTCAACGACTAGCGGGAGGGTCTTACGAGCAGTACTTC. Residues: CASSQRLAGGSYEQYF. The V gene is TRBV7-2, the J gene TRBJ2-7; 14 bases are shared with TRBD2. The CDR3 runs 16 residues. The ends lost 6 bases at V and 4 bases at J; junction bases unmatched: 8. Germline lookup yields CDR1 SGHTA and CDR2 FQGNSA.

At least ten counts were recorded for this clonotype. This sequence joins TRBV9 and TRBJ2-7, with 10 nucleotides matching TRBD1. V dropped 3 bases and J dropped 4; count of bases not matched to a gene: 13. Per the germline V gene, CDR1 is SGDLS and CDR2 is YYNGEE. The CDR3 has 17 amino acids. The CDR3: CASSGRMSGTGAYEQYF. CDR3 nucleotides: TGTGCCAGCAGCGGCAGGATGTCCGGGACAGGGGCGTACGAGCAGTACTTC.

This clonotype was observed at least ten times. CDR3 bases: TGTGCCAGCAGCGTCACTAGCGACCCCCTCCACGAGCAGTACTTC. Its translation is CASSVTSDPLHEQYF. This chain connects TRBV9 to TRBJ2-7; 7 bases are shared with TRBD2. CDR3 length: 15 residues. Per germline, CDR1 SGDLS and CDR2 YYNGEE. J gave up 5 bases and V 2 bases, and 10 bases lay outside the gene matches. Full variable domain (outside the CDR3, taken from reference TRBV9 and TRBJ2-7): DSGVTQTPKHLITATGQRVTLRCSPRSGDLSVYWYQQSLDQGLQFLIQYYNGEERAKGNILERFSAQQFPDLHSELNLSSLELGDSALYFCASSVTSDPLHEQYFGPGTRLTVT.

This clonotype has at least ten counts. CDR3: CASSLGSTWSGVIYGYTF. The DNA for the CDR3 is TGTGCCAGCAGCTTAGGTTCAACTTGGTCAGGGGTTATTTATGGCTACACCTTC. The chain carries TRBV13 and TRBJ1-2; possibly TRBD1 for D (6 bases). The ends were cut back, 0 bases at V and 5 bases at J, with 22 bases in the middle. CDR1 PRHDT and CDR2 FYEKMQ come from the germline V gene (reference sequence). The CDR3 is made up of 18 amino acids.

V is TRBV6-2 or TRBV6-3 and J is TRBJ2-2; 8 nucleotides align to TRBD1. The CDR3 is made up of 15 amino acids. Per germline, CDR1 MNHEY and CDR2 SVGEGT. The junction had 1 base not matched to a gene; V was cut back by 0 bases and J by 4 bases. The CDR3 DNA reads as TGTGCCAGCAGTTACTCGGACAGGGCCACCGGGGAGCTGTTTTTT. It specifies CASSYSDRATGELFF.

This clonotype was counted a few times. CDR3 coding DNA: TGCGCCAGCAGCTTGGAGGTATTTGAGACCCAGTACTTC. This sequence encodes CASSLEVFETQYF. The chain has TRBV5-1 and TRBJ2-5; D unclear. V dropped 0 bases and J dropped 5 bases, with 8 bases sitting between them. In germline, CDR1 is SGHRS, CDR2 YFSETQ. CDR3 length: 13 residues.

The chain employs TRBV6-1 and TRBJ1-5; possible D gene TRBD1, 6 bases. The germline CDR1 and CDR2 sequences are MNHNS and SASEGT. The CDR3 length is 16 residues. V lost 7 bases to trimming and J lost 1 base, with 17 bases between them. CDR3 nucleotides: TGTGCCAGCACCCTGAGGGGGGGATTGAGCAATCAGCCCCAGCATTTT. Protein sequence: CASTLRGGLSNQPQHF.

This clonotype was detected ten times or more. The V call is TRBV27, the J call TRBJ1-5; 7 bases are shared with TRBD1. Germline CDR1 and CDR2: MNHEY and SMNVEV (reference sequence). After removal of 8 bases from V and 2 bases from J, the junction contained 3 bases not matched to a gene. This CDR3 region has 13 residues. The CDR3 sequence is CASAGTGNQPQHF. The CDR3 region has the DNA TGTGCCAGCGCAGGGACAGGCAATCAGCCCCAGCATTTT.

This clonotype was recorded at least ten times. The chain carries TRBV2 and TRBJ1-1; D unresolved. Looked up from germline, CDR1 is SNHLY and CDR2 is FYNNEI. This CDR3 spans 14 amino acids. Between the trimmed V and J ends, which lost 6 bases and 1 base, there was a span of 12 bases. CDR3 sequence: CASRSSTPNTEAFF. The CDR3, as DNA: TGTGCCAGCAGATCTTCCACACCGAACACTGAAGCTTTCTTT.

At least ten counts were recorded for this clonotype. An end of the junction does not agree with germline; a read error may underlie this. This chain joins TRBV7-7 and TRBJ2-2; no reliable D call. This CDR3 is 14 amino acids long. Per germline, CDR1 SSHAT and CDR2 FNYEAQ (reference sequence). The CDR3 DNA reads TGTGCTAGCAGCCCGGGTCGCGAGACCGGGGAGCTGTTTTTT. Residues: CASSPGRETGELFF.

At least ten counts were recorded for this clonotype. The chain has TRBV7-3 and TRBJ2-6, with 8 bases identical to TRBD1. The CDR3 sequence is 17 residues long. Germline loops: CDR1 SGHTA, CDR2 FQGTGA. The V segment lost 2 bases and the J segment 2 bases; nucleotides outside the gene matches: 5. Here the CDR3 reads CASSLANRGAGANVLTF. CDR3 nucleotide sequence: TGTGCCAGCAGCTTAGCAAACAGGGGGGCTGGGGCCAACGTCCTGACTTTC.

The genes are TRBV4-1 and TRBJ2-6; unclear D gene. V was trimmed by 2 bases and J by 4 bases, leaving 9 bases between them. This CDR3 has 15 amino acids. The germline gives CDR1 MGHRA, CDR2 YSYEKL. In nucleotides, the CDR3 is TGCGCCAGCAGCCAATTGATCCTGGGGGCCAACGTCCTGACTTTC. Its protein is CASSQLILGANVLTF.

This clonotype was seen many times. The chain is built from TRBV12-3 or TRBV12-4 and TRBJ2-7; no reliable D call. The CDR3 is made up of 14 amino acids. The ends were cut back, 6 bases at V and 4 bases at J, with 16 bases in the middle. The CDR3 nucleotides read TGTGCCAGCAGATCCGGACCACACCTTTACGAGCAGTACTTC. Encoded protein: CASRSGPHLYEQYF.

This clonotype was found many times. This chain's CDR3 is CASSLVGNIQYF. CDR3 coding DNA: TGTGCCAGCAGTCTGGTGGGGAACATTCAGTACTTC. The rearrangement joins TRBV2 to TRBJ2-4; D gene uncertain. Trimming stripped 5 bases from V and 7 bases from J, with 9 bases between. This CDR3 region has 12 residues. In germline, CDR1 is SNHLY, CDR2 FYNNEI.

This clonotype showed up many times. A much larger clonotype is one base distant, so this may be a read error. The chain combines TRBV6-2 or TRBV6-3 with TRBJ1-1; TRBD1 agrees at 8 bases. Germline V gene data show CDR1 as MNHEY and CDR2 as SVGEGT. This CDR3 has 15 amino acids. CDR3 coding DNA: TGTGTCAGCAGTCAACCACCGGACAGGGCCACTGAAGCTTTCTTT. Protein: CVSSQPPDRATEAFF.

This clonotype was recorded at least ten times. The genes are TRBV6-5 and TRBJ2-2, with 8 bases identical to TRBD1. The ends lost 6 bases at V and 0 bases at J; junction bases unmatched: 6. The V gene's germline CDR1 is MNHEY and CDR2 SVGAGI. The CDR3 is 16 residues long. The CDR3 DNA follows: TGTGCCAGCAGATTTCGGACAGGGACGAACACCGGGGAGCTGTTTTTT. Amino acid sequence: CASRFRTGTNTGELFF.

The chain recombines TRBV6-1 with TRBJ2-5, with 10 bases identical to TRBD1. Germline CDR1 is MNHNS and CDR2 is SASEGT. The V and J ends lost 6 bases and 9 bases, in that order; junction bases with no gene match: 10. The CDR3 contains 14 residues. The CDR3 reads CASRGQGPNWPQYF. CDR3 coding DNA: TGTGCCAGCAGGGGACAGGGGCCAAATTGGCCCCAGTACTTC.

V is TRBV6-5 and J is TRBJ1-1, with a weak D call TRBD1 (5 bases). V lost 2 bases to trimming and J lost 2 bases, with 9 bases between them. CDR3 length: 14 amino acids. The germline V gene has CDR1 MNHEY and CDR2 SVGAGI. The CDR3 nucleotides read TGTGCCAGCAGTTACGGGGCGCAAAACACTGAAGCTTTCTTT. The encoded protein is CASSYGAQNTEAFF.

At least ten counts were recorded for this clonotype. The CDR3 ends on some other residue instead of the conserved phenylalanine or tryptophan, so this is likely a read error. Because the CDR3's place on the DNA is in doubt, the DNA is left out and the CDR3 is given as listed by TCRdb. The chain uses TRBV7-6 and TRBJ2-7; TRBD2 is the table's D call, not checked against the DNA. The V gene's germline CDR1 is SGHVS and CDR2 FNYEAQ. The length of the CDR3 is 10 amino acids, counting both ends. The CDR3 here is CAPRRQKRYL.

The genes are TRBV12-3 or TRBV12-4 and TRBJ1-2; 8 bases map to TRBD1. The V segment lost 6 bases and the J segment 4 bases; nucleotides outside the gene matches: 7. This CDR3 is built from 14 residues. CDR3 sequence reads: CASSPRTGRYGYTF. The CDR3 region has the DNA TGTGCCAGCAGCCCTAGGACAGGGCGCTATGGCTACACCTTC.

This clonotype was found a few times. J is TRBJ2-5 and V is TRBV7-8; a possible D gene is TRBD1 (6 bases). Deletions cut 1 base from V and 4 bases from J, with 16 bases between. Germline values: CDR1 SGHVS, CDR2 FQNEAQ. The CDR3 runs 16 residues. CDR3 in amino acids: CASSLEPSGRGETQYF. CDR3 bases: TGTGCCAGCAGCTTAGAACCCTCGGGCAGGGGAGAGACCCAGTACTTC.

This clonotype was detected ten times or more. This sequence joins TRBV10-3 and TRBJ1-5, with a possible D match to TRBD1 (5 bases). The CDR3 contains 15 residues. Germline CDR1 ENHRY, CDR2 SYGVKD. V was trimmed by 6 bases and J by 1 base, leaving 13 bases between them. The CDR3 is CAIREGRLSNQPQHF. The DNA of the CDR3 is TGTGCCATCAGAGAGGGGCGATTGAGCAATCAGCCCCAGCATTTT.